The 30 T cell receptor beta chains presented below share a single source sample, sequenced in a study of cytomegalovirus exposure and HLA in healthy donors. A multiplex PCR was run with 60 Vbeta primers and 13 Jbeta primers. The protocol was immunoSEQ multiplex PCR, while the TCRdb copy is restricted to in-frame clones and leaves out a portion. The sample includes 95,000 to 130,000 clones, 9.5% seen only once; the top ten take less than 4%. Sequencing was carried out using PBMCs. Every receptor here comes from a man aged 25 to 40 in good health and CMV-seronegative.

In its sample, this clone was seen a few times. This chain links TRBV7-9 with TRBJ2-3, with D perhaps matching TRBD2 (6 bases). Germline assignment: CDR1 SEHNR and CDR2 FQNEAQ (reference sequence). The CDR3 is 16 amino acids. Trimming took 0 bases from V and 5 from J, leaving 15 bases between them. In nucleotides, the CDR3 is TGTGCCAGCAGCTTAGCCCTCTCTACTAGCCAAGATACGCAGTATTTT. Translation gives CASSLALSTSQDTQYF. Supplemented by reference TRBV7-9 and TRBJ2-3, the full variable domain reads DTGVSQNPRHKITKRGQNVTFRCDPISEHNRLYWYRQTLGQGPEFLTYFQNEAQLEKSRLLSDRFSAERPKGSFSTLEIQRTEQGDSAMYLCASSLALSTSQDTQYFGPGTRLTVL.

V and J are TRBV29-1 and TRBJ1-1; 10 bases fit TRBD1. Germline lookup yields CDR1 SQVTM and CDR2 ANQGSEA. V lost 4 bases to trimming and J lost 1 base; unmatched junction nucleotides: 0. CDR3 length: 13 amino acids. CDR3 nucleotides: TGCAGCGTTGGGGACAGGGGGAACACTGAAGCTTTCTTT. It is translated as CSVGDRGNTEAFF.

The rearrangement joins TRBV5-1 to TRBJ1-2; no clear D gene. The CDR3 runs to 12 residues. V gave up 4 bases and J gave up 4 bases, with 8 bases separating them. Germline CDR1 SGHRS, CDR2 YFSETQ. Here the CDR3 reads CASSDGFYGYTF. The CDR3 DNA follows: TGCGCCAGCAGCGATGGCTTCTATGGCTACACCTTC. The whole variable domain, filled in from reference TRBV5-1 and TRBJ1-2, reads KAGVTQTPRYLIKTRGQQVTLSCSPISGHRSVSWYQQTPGQGLQFLFEYFSETQRNKGNFPGRFSGRQFSNSRSEMNVSTLELGDSALYLCASSDGFYGYTFGSGTRLTVV.

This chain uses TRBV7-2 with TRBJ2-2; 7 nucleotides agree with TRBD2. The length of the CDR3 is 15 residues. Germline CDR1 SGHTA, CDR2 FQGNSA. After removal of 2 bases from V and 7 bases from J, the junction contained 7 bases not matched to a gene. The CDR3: CASSLNGRAIGELFF. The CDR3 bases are TGTGCCAGCAGCTTAAATGGGAGGGCAATCGGGGAGCTGTTTTTT.

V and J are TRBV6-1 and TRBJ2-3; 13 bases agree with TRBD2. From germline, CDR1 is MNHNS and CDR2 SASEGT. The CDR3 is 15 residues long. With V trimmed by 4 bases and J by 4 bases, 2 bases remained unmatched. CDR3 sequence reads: CASSATSGGPDTQYF. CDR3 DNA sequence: TGTGCCAGCAGTGCGACTAGCGGGGGGCCAGATACGCAGTATTTT.

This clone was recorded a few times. CDR3 amino acids: CASSSPPGTGRNQPQHF. DNA of the CDR3: TGTGCCAGCAGTTCCCCCCCCGGGACAGGGCGCAATCAGCCCCAGCATTTT. The chain uses TRBV27 and TRBJ1-5; 9 bases are shared with TRBD1. The length of the CDR3 is 17 residues. The V and J ends lost 4 bases and 2 bases, in that order; junction bases with no gene match: 9. Per germline, CDR1 MNHEY and CDR2 SMNVEV (reference sequence).

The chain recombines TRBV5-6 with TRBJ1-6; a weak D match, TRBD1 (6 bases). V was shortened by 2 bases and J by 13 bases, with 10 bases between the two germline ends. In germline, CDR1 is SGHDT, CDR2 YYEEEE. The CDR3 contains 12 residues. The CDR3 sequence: CASSFQGNPLHF. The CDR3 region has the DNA TGTGCCAGCAGCTTCCAGGGGAACCCCCTCCACTTT.

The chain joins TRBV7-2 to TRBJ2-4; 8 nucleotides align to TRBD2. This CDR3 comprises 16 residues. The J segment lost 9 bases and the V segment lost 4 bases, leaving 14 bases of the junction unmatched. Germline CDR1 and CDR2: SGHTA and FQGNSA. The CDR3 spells CASSSVPGGPVSIQYF. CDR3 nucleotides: TGTGCCAGCAGCTCAGTCCCGGGGGGGCCGGTAAGCATTCAGTACTTC.

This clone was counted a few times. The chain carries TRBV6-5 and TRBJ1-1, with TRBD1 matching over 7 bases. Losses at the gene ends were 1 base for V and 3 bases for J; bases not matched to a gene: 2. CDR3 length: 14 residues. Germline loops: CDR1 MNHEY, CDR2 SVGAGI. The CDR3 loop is CASSYLDRDTEAFF. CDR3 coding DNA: TGTGCCAGCAGTTACTTAGACAGGGACACTGAAGCTTTCTTT.

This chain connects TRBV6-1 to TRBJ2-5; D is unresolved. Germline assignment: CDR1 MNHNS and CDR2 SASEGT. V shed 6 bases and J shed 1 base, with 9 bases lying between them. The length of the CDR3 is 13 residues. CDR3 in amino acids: CASSFNSQETQYF. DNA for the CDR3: TGTGCCAGCAGCTTCAACAGCCAAGAGACCCAGTACTTC.

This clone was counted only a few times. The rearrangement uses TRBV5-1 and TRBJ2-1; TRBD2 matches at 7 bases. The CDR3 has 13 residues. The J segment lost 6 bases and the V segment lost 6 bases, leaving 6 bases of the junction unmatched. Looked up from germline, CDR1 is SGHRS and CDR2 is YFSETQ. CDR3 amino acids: CASTPGGFNEQFF. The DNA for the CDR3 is TGCGCCAGCACCCCGGGGGGTTTCAATGAGCAGTTCTTC.

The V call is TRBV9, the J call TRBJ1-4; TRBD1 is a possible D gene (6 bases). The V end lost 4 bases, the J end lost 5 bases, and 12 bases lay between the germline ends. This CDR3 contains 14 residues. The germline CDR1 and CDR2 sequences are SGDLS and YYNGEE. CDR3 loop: CASSFGQPNEKLFF. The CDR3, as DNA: TGTGCCAGCAGCTTTGGACAGCCGAATGAAAAACTGTTTTTT. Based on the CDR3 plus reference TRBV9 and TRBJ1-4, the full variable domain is DSGVTQTPKHLITATGQRVTLRCSPRSGDLSVYWYQQSLDQGLQFLIQYYNGEERAKGNILERFSAQQFPDLHSELNLSSLELGDSALYFCASSFGQPNEKLFFGSGTQLSVL.

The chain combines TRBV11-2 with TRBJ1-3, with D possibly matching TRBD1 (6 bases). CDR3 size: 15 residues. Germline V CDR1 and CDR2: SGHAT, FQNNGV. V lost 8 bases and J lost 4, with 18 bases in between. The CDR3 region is CASSKTGLSGNTIYF. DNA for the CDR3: TGTGCCAGCTCGAAGACAGGTTTGTCCGGAAACACCATATATTTT.

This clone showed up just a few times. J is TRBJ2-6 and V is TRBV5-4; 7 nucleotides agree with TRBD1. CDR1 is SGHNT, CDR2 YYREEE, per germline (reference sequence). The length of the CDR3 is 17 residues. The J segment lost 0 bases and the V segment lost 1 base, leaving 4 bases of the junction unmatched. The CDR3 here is CASSLWGQSSGANVLTF. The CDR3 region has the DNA TGTGCCAGCAGCTTGTGGGGACAGAGCTCTGGGGCCAACGTCCTGACTTTC.

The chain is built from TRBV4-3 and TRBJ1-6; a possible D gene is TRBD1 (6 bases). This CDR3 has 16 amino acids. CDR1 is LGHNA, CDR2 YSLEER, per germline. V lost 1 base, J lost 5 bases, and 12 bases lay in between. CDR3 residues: CASSQGLGANNSPLHF. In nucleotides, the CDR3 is TGCGCCAGCAGCCAAGGTTTGGGGGCAAATAATTCACCCCTCCACTTT.

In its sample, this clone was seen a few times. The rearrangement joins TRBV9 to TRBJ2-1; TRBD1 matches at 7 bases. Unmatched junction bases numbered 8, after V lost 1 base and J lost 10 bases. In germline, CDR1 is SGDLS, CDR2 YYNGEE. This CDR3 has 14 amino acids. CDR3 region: CASSVTDREWEQFF. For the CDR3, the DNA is TGTGCCAGCAGCGTAACCGACAGGGAATGGGAGCAGTTCTTC.

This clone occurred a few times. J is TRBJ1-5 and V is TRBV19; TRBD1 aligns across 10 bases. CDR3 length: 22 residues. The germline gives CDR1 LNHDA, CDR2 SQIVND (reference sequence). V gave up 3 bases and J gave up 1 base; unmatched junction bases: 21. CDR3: CASSMLLELRTGGMWSNQPQHF. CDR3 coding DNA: TGTGCCAGTAGTATGTTGCTCGAGTTGAGGACAGGGGGGATGTGGAGCAATCAGCCCCAGCATTTT.

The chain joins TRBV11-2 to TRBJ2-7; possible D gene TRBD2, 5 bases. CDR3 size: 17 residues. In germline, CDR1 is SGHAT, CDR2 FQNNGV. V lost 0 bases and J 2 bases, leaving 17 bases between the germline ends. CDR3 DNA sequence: TGTGCCAGCAGCTTAGATAGGGAGCGTCGGAAAACCTACGAGCAGTACGTC. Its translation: CASSLDRERRKTYEQYV.

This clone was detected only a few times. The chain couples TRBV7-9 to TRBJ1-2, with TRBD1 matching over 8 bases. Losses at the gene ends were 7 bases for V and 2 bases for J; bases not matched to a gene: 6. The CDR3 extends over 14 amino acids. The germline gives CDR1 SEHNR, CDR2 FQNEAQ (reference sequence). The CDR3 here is CASNPNRGNYGYTF. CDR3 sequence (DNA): TGTGCCAGCAACCCCAACAGGGGGAACTATGGCTACACCTTC.

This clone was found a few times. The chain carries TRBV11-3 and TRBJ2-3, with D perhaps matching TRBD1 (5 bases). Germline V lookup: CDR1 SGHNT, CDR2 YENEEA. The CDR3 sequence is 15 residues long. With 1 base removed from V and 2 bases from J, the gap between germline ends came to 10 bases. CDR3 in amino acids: CASSLGVGHTDTQYF. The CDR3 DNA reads TGTGCCAGCAGCTTAGGGGTGGGGCACACAGATACGCAGTATTTT.

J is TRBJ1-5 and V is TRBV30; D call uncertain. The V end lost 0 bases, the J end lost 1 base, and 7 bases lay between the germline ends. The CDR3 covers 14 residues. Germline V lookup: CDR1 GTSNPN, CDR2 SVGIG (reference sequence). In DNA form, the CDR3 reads TGTGCCTGGAGTGTTGTCGAGAGCAATCAGCCCCAGCATTTT. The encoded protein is CAWSVVESNQPQHF.

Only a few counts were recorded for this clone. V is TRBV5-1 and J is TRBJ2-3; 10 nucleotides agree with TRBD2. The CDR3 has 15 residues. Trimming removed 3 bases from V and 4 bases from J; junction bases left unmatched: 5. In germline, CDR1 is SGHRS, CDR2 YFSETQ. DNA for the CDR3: TGCGCCAGCAGCTCCCTAGCGGGGGAGGCAGATACGCAGTATTTT. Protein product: CASSSLAGEADTQYF.

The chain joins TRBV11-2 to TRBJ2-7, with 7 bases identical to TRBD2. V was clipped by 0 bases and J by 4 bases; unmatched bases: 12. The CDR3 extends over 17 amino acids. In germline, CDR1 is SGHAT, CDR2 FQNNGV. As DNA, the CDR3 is TGTGCCAGCAGCTTAGATCCCACAGCGGGGCAATTTTACGAGCAGTACTTC. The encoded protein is CASSLDPTAGQFYEQYF.

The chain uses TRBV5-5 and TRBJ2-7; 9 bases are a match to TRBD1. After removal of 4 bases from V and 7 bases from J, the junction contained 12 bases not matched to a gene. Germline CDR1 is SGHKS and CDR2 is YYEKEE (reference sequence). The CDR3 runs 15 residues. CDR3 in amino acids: CASSGTTGGTGEQYF. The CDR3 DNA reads TGTGCCAGCAGCGGGACGACAGGGGGAACAGGGGAGCAGTACTTC.

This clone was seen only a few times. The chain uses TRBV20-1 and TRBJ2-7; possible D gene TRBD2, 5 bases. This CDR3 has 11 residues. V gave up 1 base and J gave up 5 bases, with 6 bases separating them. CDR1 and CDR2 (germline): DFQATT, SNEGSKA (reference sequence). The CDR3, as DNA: TGCAGTGCTAGAGGCGGGCACGAGCAGTACTTC. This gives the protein CSARGGHEQYF.

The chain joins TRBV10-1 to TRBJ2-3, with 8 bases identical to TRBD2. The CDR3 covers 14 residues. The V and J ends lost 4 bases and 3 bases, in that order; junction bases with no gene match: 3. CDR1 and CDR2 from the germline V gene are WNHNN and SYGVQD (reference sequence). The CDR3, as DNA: TGCGCCAGCAGTGTGCCGGGAGGGACAGATACGCAGTATTTT. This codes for CASSVPGGTDTQYF.

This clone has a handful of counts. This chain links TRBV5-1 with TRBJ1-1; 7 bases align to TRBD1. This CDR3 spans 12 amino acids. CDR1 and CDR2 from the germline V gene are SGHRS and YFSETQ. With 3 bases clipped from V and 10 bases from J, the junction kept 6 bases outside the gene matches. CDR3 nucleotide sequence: TGCGCCAGCAGCTCACAAGGACAGGTAGCTTTCTTT. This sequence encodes CASSSQGQVAFF. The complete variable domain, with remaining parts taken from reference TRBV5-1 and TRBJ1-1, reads KAGVTQTPRYLIKTRGQQVTLSCSPISGHRSVSWYQQTPGQGLQFLFEYFSETQRNKGNFPGRFSGRQFSNSRSEMNVSTLELGDSALYLCASSSQGQVAFFGQGTRLTVV.

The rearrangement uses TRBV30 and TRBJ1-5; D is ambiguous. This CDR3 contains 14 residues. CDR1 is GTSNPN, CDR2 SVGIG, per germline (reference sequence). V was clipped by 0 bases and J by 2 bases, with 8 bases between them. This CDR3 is CAWSVRLGNQPQHF. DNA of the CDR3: TGTGCCTGGAGTGTACGACTCGGCAATCAGCCCCAGCATTTT. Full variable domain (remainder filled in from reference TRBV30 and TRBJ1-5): SQTIHQWPATLVQPVGSPLSLECTVEGTSNPNLYWYRQAAGRGLQLLFYSVGIGQISSEVPQNLSASRPQDRQFILSSKKLLLSDSGFYLCAWSVRLGNQPQHFGDGTRLSIL.

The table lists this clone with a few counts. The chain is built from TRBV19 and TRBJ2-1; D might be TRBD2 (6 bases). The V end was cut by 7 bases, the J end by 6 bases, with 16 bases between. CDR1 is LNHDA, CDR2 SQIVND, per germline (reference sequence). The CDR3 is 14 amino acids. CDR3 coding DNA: TGTGCCAGTAATAGCGGCGGCCAAGCCAATGAGCAGTTCTTC. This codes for CASNSGGQANEQFF.

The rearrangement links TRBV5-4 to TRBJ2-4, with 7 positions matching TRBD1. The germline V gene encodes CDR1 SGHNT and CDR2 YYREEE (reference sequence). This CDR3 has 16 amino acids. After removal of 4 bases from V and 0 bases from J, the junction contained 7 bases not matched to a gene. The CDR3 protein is CASSRGQQRAKNIQYF. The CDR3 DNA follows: TGTGCCAGCAGCCGGGGACAGCAGAGAGCCAAAAACATTCAGTACTTC.